A selection of T cell receptor beta chains follows, all from one sample in a study of blood T cell repertoires in COVID-19. The method was immunoSEQ multiplex PCR; TCRdb's version includes in-frame clones alone and lacks a portion of them. The data contain 200,000 to 300,000 clones, approximately 84% of them singletons. The sample taken for sequencing was peripheral blood. The receptor source for this set is a young woman who had recovered from COVID-19. Each CDR3 is given with its conserved first and last residue. Each record gives: CDR3 length, V gene, D gene, clone size, J gene, CDR3 DNA, CDR3 protein. A D gene is named only where the DNA matches it firmly. Clone sizes are given selectively: once, few, many, or a class where the clone is expanded.

cdr3_length: 14; v_call: TRBV11-3; d_call: TRBD2; clone_size: NA; j_call: TRBJ2-1; cdr3_nt: TGTGCCAGCAGCCCAGCGGGGGGGCGCAATGAGCAGTTCTTC; cdr3_aa: CASSPAGGRNEQFF
cdr3_length: 12; v_call: TRBV18; d_call: NA; clone_size: once; j_call: TRBJ2-1; cdr3_nt: TGTGCCAGCTCACCAGGAGGAAATGAGCAGTTCTTC; cdr3_aa: CASSPGGNEQFF
cdr3_length: 13; v_call: TRBV29-1; d_call: NA; clone_size: NA; j_call: TRBJ2-1; cdr3_nt: TGCAGCGTTGCCCCGACAGTCTACAATGAGCAGTTCTTC; cdr3_aa: CSVAPTVYNEQFF
cdr3_length: 15; v_call: TRBV2; d_call: TRBD1; clone_size: NA; j_call: TRBJ1-1; cdr3_nt: TGTGCCAGCAGACGGACAGGGGTGGTGAACACTGAAGCTTTCTTT; cdr3_aa: CASRRTGVVNTEAFF
cdr3_length: 15; v_call: TRBV7-9; d_call: NA; clone_size: NA; j_call: TRBJ1-1; cdr3_nt: TGTGCCAGCAGCTTAGCGGCAGGGCTGGGCACTGAAGCTTTCTTT; cdr3_aa: CASSLAAGLGTEAFF
cdr3_length: 11; v_call: TRBV20-1; d_call: NA; clone_size: NA; j_call: TRBJ1-2; cdr3_nt: TGCAGTGCTACCCCCGAGGAAGGCTACACCTTC; cdr3_aa: CSATPEEGYTF
cdr3_length: 15; v_call: TRBV11-2; d_call: TRBD2; clone_size: NA; j_call: TRBJ2-7; cdr3_nt: TGTGCCAGCAAACTTATAGCGGGGGGGAGCTACGAGCAGTACTTC; cdr3_aa: CASKLIAGGSYEQYF
cdr3_length: 18; v_call: TRBV11-2; d_call: TRBD2; clone_size: NA; j_call: TRBJ2-1; cdr3_nt: TGTGCCAGCAGCCCGAAGGGGCCAGGACTAGCGGCCCACAATGAGCAGTTCTTC; cdr3_aa: CASSPKGPGLAAHNEQFF
cdr3_length: 16; v_call: TRBV7-9; d_call: NA; clone_size: NA; j_call: TRBJ2-7; cdr3_nt: TGTGCCAGCAGCAAAGGGGCCCTTTTGAGCTCCTACGAGCAGTACTTC; cdr3_aa: CASSKGALLSSYEQYF
cdr3_length: 16; v_call: TRBV11-1; d_call: TRBD1; clone_size: NA; j_call: TRBJ2-2; cdr3_nt: TGTGCCAGCAGCCTCCGACAGGGATCGAACACCGGGGAGCTGTTTTTT; cdr3_aa: CASSLRQGSNTGELFF
cdr3_length: 15; v_call: TRBV19; d_call: NA; clone_size: NA; j_call: TRBJ1-5; cdr3_nt: TGTGCCAGTAGTATCGATTCGGGGGGCGGGCAGCCCCAGCATTTT; cdr3_aa: CASSIDSGGGQPQHF
cdr3_length: 14; v_call: TRBV9; d_call: TRBD1; clone_size: NA; j_call: TRBJ2-4; cdr3_nt: TGTGCCAGCAGCGCGGGACAGGTCACGGGCATTCAGTACTTC; cdr3_aa: CASSAGQVTGIQYF
cdr3_length: 12; v_call: TRBV2; d_call: TRBD2; clone_size: few; j_call: TRBJ2-1; cdr3_nt: TGTGCCAGCGGGGCTAGCGGCAATGAGCAGTTCTTC; cdr3_aa: CASGASGNEQFF
cdr3_length: 15; v_call: TRBV11-1; d_call: TRBD1; clone_size: NA; j_call: TRBJ2-7; cdr3_nt: TGTGCCAGCAGCTTACGCTGGGACAGCCACTACGAGCAGTACTTC; cdr3_aa: CASSLRWDSHYEQYF
cdr3_length: 14; v_call: TRBV7-8; d_call: NA; clone_size: few; j_call: TRBJ2-3; cdr3_nt: TGTGCCAGCAGCTTAGTTCCGGGAGTGGATACGCAGTATTTT; cdr3_aa: CASSLVPGVDTQYF
cdr3_length: 13; v_call: TRBV12-3/TRBV12-4; d_call: TRBD1; clone_size: NA; j_call: TRBJ1-2; cdr3_nt: TGTGCCAGCAGCTCTGGGACAGGGTTAGGCTACACCTTC; cdr3_aa: CASSSGTGLGYTF
cdr3_length: 16; v_call: TRBV9; d_call: TRBD2; clone_size: NA; j_call: TRBJ2-3; cdr3_nt: TGTGCCAGCAGCGACGGAGCGGGGGCAGGCACAGATACGCAGTATTTT; cdr3_aa: CASSDGAGAGTDTQYF
cdr3_length: 18; v_call: TRBV7-2; d_call: TRBD2; clone_size: NA; j_call: TRBJ2-1; cdr3_nt: TGTGCCAGCAGCTTAAGGGCCGCACTAGCGGGGCTCAACAATGAGCAGTTCTTC; cdr3_aa: CASSLRAALAGLNNEQFF
cdr3_length: 16; v_call: TRBV9; d_call: TRBD1; clone_size: few; j_call: TRBJ1-2; cdr3_nt: TGTGCCAGCAGCGTAGGACGATGGGGACAGCGCTATGGCTACACCTTC; cdr3_aa: CASSVGRWGQRYGYTF
cdr3_length: 13; v_call: TRBV2; d_call: NA; clone_size: few; j_call: TRBJ2-5; cdr3_nt: TGTGCCAGCAGTCCAGGTCGTCAAGAGACCCAGTACTTC; cdr3_aa: CASSPGRQETQYF
cdr3_length: 14; v_call: TRBV13; d_call: TRBD1; clone_size: NA; j_call: TRBJ1-1; cdr3_nt: TGTGCCAGCAGCTTCCGACAGGGGAACACTGAAGCTTTCTTT; cdr3_aa: CASSFRQGNTEAFF
cdr3_length: 14; v_call: TRBV2; d_call: NA; clone_size: few; j_call: TRBJ1-1; cdr3_nt: TGTGCCAGCAGTGCTGAGCCTGGCGGGACTGAAGCTTTCTTT; cdr3_aa: CASSAEPGGTEAFF
cdr3_length: 15; v_call: TRBV7-3; d_call: NA; clone_size: NA; j_call: TRBJ2-1; cdr3_nt: TGTGCCAGCAGTCAGGACTTAAGCTCCTACAATGAGCAGTTCTTC; cdr3_aa: CASSQDLSSYNEQFF
cdr3_length: 20; v_call: TRBV7-3; d_call: TRBD1; clone_size: NA; j_call: TRBJ2-2; cdr3_nt: TGTGCCAGCAGCTTAAATAGGTGGAAAACAGGGGGCGCTGACACCGGGGAGCTGTTTTTT; cdr3_aa: CASSLNRWKTGGADTGELFF
cdr3_length: 15; v_call: TRBV6-1; d_call: NA; clone_size: NA; j_call: TRBJ1-6; cdr3_nt: TGTGCCAGCAGTGAAGCTCCAACTCGGGTCCAGCCCCTCCACTTT; cdr3_aa: CASSEAPTRVQPLHF
cdr3_length: 17; v_call: TRBV5-6; d_call: NA; clone_size: NA; j_call: TRBJ1-2; cdr3_nt: TGTGCCAGCAGCTTAGACAGGAGATTACGAGCTAACTATGGCTACACCTTC; cdr3_aa: CASSLDRRLRANYGYTF
cdr3_length: 14; v_call: TRBV6-5; d_call: TRBD1; clone_size: NA; j_call: TRBJ1-2; cdr3_nt: TGTGCCAGCAGGGCACAGGGGGCCTACTATGGCTACACCTTC; cdr3_aa: CASRAQGAYYGYTF
cdr3_length: 14; v_call: TRBV19; d_call: NA; clone_size: NA; j_call: TRBJ1-4; cdr3_nt: TGTGCCAGTAGTGCGTCGGCGGGTAATGAAAAACTGTTTTTT; cdr3_aa: CASSASAGNEKLFF
cdr3_length: 15; v_call: TRBV10-3; d_call: TRBD2; clone_size: NA; j_call: TRBJ2-2; cdr3_nt: TGTGCCATCAGTGAGTGGGGGGGGAACACCGGGGAGCTGTTTTTT; cdr3_aa: CAISEWGGNTGELFF
cdr3_length: 13; v_call: TRBV6-5; d_call: NA; clone_size: NA; j_call: TRBJ1-1; cdr3_nt: TGTGCTTGCAAGCGGGGGGCGAACACTGAAGCTTTCTTT; cdr3_aa: CACKRGANTEAFF
cdr3_length: 16; v_call: TRBV3-1/TRBV3-2; d_call: TRBD2; clone_size: NA; j_call: TRBJ2-3; cdr3_nt: TGTGCCAGCAGCCCTATAGCGGGGGGGTACACAGATACGCAGTATTTT; cdr3_aa: CASSPIAGGYTDTQYF
cdr3_length: 14; v_call: TRBV30; d_call: TRBD2; clone_size: NA; j_call: TRBJ2-3; cdr3_nt: TGTGCCTGGAGACTAGCGGGGGGTAGGGATACGCAGTATTTT; cdr3_aa: CAWRLAGGRDTQYF
cdr3_length: 14; v_call: TRBV7-2; d_call: TRBD2; clone_size: NA; j_call: TRBJ2-7; cdr3_nt: TGTGCCAGCAGCCCAGGACTAGCGGGGGGCGAGCAGTACTTC; cdr3_aa: CASSPGLAGGEQYF